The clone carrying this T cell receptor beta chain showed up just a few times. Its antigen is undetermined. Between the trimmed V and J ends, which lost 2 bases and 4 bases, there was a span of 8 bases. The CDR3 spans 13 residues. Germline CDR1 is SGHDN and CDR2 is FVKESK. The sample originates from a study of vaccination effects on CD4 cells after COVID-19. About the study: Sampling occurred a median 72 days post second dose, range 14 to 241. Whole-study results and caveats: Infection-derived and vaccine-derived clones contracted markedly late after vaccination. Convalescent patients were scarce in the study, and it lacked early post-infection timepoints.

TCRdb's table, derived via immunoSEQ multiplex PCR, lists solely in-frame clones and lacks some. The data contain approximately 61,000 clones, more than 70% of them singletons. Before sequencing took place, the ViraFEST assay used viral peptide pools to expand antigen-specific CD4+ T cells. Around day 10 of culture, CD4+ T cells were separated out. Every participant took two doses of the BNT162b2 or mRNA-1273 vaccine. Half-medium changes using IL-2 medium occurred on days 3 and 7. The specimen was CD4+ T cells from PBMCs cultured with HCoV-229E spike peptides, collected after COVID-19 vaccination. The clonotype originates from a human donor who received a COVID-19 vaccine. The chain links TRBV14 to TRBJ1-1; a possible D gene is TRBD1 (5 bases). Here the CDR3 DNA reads TGTGCCAGCAGCCAATTTGGGGGCACTGAAGCTTTCTTT. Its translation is CASSQFGGTEAFF.